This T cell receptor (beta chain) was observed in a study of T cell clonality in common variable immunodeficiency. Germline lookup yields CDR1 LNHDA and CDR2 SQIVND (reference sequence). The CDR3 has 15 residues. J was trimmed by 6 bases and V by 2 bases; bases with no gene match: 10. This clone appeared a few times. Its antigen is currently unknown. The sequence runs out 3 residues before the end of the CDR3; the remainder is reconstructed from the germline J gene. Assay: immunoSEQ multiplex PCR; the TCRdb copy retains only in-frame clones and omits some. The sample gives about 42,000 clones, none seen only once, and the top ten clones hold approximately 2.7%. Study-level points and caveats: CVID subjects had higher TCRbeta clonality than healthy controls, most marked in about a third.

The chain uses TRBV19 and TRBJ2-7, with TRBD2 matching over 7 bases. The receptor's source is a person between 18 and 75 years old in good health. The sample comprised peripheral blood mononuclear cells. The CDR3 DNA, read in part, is TGTGCCAGTAGTATATCCCGGGCAGGGAGGGGCGAG. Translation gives CASSISRAGRGE. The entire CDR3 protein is CASSISRAGRGEQYF.